These T cell receptor beta chains were read from a single sample in a study of cytomegalovirus exposure and HLA in healthy donors. Clones were sequenced by immunoSEQ multiplex PCR, and TCRdb holds only the in-frame ones, with some missing. The sample yields more than 140,000 clones, 50% to 75% seen once. The sequenced material came from PBMCs. These receptors all come from a woman aged 25 to 39 in good health and CMV-seropositive. CDR3s include the opening cysteine and the closing phenylalanine or tryptophan. Each record gives: clone size, J gene, V gene, D gene, CDR3 DNA, CDR3 protein. A D gene is named only where the DNA matches it firmly. Size is stated for part of the rows, as once, few or many counts, or as a class when the clone is expanded.

clone size: .
J gene: TRBJ2-7
V gene: TRBV11-2
D gene: TRBD1
CDR3 DNA: TGTGCCAGCAGCCGAATAGGACAGGTACCTGCCTACGAGCAGTACTTC
CDR3 protein: CASSRIGQVPAYEQYF

clone size: once
J gene: TRBJ2-7
V gene: TRBV11-2
D gene: .
CDR3 DNA: TGTGCCAGCAGCCCGAGCCAGGGTCGCGGCCCCTACGAGCAGTACTTC
CDR3 protein: CASSPSQGRGPYEQYF

clone size: .
J gene: TRBJ2-5
V gene: TRBV10-1
D gene: .
CDR3 DNA: TGCGCCAGCAGTGAGTCCCCAGCGATCCAGTACTTC
CDR3 protein: CASSESPAIQYF

clone size: .
J gene: TRBJ1-1
V gene: TRBV2
D gene: TRBD1
CDR3 DNA: TGTGCCAGCAGTGTGGCAGGGGGTTACACTGAAGCTTTCTTT
CDR3 protein: CASSVAGGYTEAFF

clone size: once
J gene: TRBJ1-6
V gene: TRBV4-1
D gene: .
CDR3 DNA: TGCGCCAGCAGCCAAGGTACCTATAATTCACCCCTCCACTTT
CDR3 protein: CASSQGTYNSPLHF

clone size: .
J gene: TRBJ1-1
V gene: TRBV28
D gene: TRBD1
CDR3 DNA: TGTGCCAGCAGTTTATTACCCGCAGGGGGTCGCACTGAAGCTTTCTTT
CDR3 protein: CASSLLPAGGRTEAFF

clone size: .
J gene: TRBJ1-1
V gene: TRBV11-2
D gene: .
CDR3 DNA: TGTGCCAGCAGCTTAGGTTTATTTGGGCAGAACACTGAAGCTTTCTTT
CDR3 protein: CASSLGLFGQNTEAFF

clone size: .
J gene: TRBJ1-1
V gene: TRBV7-2
D gene: .
CDR3 DNA: TGTGCCAGCAGCTTTCTAACCCGAACTGAAGCTTTCTTT
CDR3 protein: CASSFLTRTEAFF

clone size: .
J gene: TRBJ2-7
V gene: TRBV4-1
D gene: .
CDR3 DNA: TGCGCCAGCAGCCAAGGGGTGTGGCAGGCCTACGAGCAGTACTTC
CDR3 protein: CASSQGVWQAYEQYF

clone size: once
J gene: TRBJ2-7
V gene: TRBV6-5
D gene: .
CDR3 DNA: TGTGCCAGCAGTCGTTTTACAGGGTACAAGCAGTACTTC
CDR3 protein: CASSRFTGYKQYF

clone size: few
J gene: TRBJ1-1
V gene: TRBV10-3
D gene: TRBD1
CDR3 DNA: TGTGCCACCAATCCCGGGACAGGGGCCGCGAACACTGAAGCTTTCTTT
CDR3 protein: CATNPGTGAANTEAFF

clone size: .
J gene: TRBJ2-7
V gene: TRBV7-9
D gene: TRBD1
CDR3 DNA: TGTGCCAGCAGCCCGGGGACAGGGGGCGCCGAGCAGTACTTC
CDR3 protein: CASSPGTGGAEQYF

clone size: .
J gene: TRBJ1-2
V gene: TRBV5-1
D gene: .
CDR3 DNA: TGCGCCAGCAGCTTGACAGAGGGGGACTATGGCTACACCTTC
CDR3 protein: CASSLTEGDYGYTF

clone size: .
J gene: TRBJ2-7
V gene: TRBV5-1
D gene: TRBD1
CDR3 DNA: TGCGCCAGCAGCTGGGGGCGAGGGGACAGGTCATACGAGCAGTACTTC
CDR3 protein: CASSWGRGDRSYEQYF

clone size: once
J gene: TRBJ1-5
V gene: TRBV19
D gene: .
CDR3 DNA: TGTGCCAGTAGTATCGAAGGAGGGCGCTGGGGTCAGCCCCAGCATTTT
CDR3 protein: CASSIEGGRWGQPQHF

clone size: .
J gene: TRBJ2-3
V gene: TRBV28
D gene: .
CDR3 DNA: TGTGCCAGTCGTGAGCAGTTTAGTCTAGGAGATACGCAGTATTTT
CDR3 protein: CASREQFSLGDTQYF

clone size: .
J gene: TRBJ2-3
V gene: TRBV29-1
D gene: .
CDR3 DNA: TGCAGCGTTGAAGACAGAGGCCCCGCAGATACGCAGTATTTT
CDR3 protein: CSVEDRGPADTQYF

clone size: .
J gene: TRBJ1-1
V gene: TRBV5-4
D gene: .
CDR3 DNA: TGTGCCAGCAGCTTGCAACAGAACACTGAAGCTTTCTTT
CDR3 protein: CASSLQQNTEAFF

clone size: few
J gene: TRBJ1-5
V gene: TRBV5-5
D gene: .
CDR3 DNA: TGTGCCAGCAGCCCTTTACCAGGAAGCAATCAGCCCCAGCATTTT
CDR3 protein: CASSPLPGSNQPQHF

clone size: .
J gene: TRBJ1-3
V gene: TRBV4-2
D gene: .
CDR3 DNA: TGTGCCAGCAGCCAAGGGGGGGAGCCTGGAAACACCATATATTTT
CDR3 protein: CASSQGGEPGNTIYF

clone size: .
J gene: TRBJ1-2
V gene: TRBV28
D gene: TRBD1
CDR3 DNA: TGTGCCAGCACCGCTCCCCAAACAGGGGGCCATGGCTACACCTTC
CDR3 protein: CASTAPQTGGHGYTF

clone size: .
J gene: TRBJ2-2
V gene: TRBV7-2
D gene: .
CDR3 DNA: TGTGCCAGCAGCTTAGTGTTAGCCGGGGCCGGGGAGCTGTTTTTT
CDR3 protein: CASSLVLAGAGELFF

clone size: medium-sized
J gene: TRBJ2-5
V gene: TRBV28
D gene: .
CDR3 DNA: TGTGCCAGCAGTTTAGGACAGGGAGGGAAGACCCAGTACTTC
CDR3 protein: CASSLGQGGKTQYF

clone size: few
J gene: TRBJ1-2
V gene: TRBV10-2
D gene: .
CDR3 DNA: TGCGCCAGCAGTGTGCTAGTCAGCCGAAAGGATGGCTACACCTTC
CDR3 protein: CASSVLVSRKDGYTF

clone size: once
J gene: TRBJ1-6
V gene: TRBV5-1
D gene: TRBD1
CDR3 DNA: TGCGCCAGCAGCTCCGGACAGGGTTATAACTCCTATAATTCACCCCTCCACTTT
CDR3 protein: CASSSGQGYNSYNSPLHF

clone size: .
J gene: TRBJ2-2
V gene: TRBV2
D gene: .
CDR3 DNA: TGTGCCAGCAGTGATAAAGGGGGTGCGAACACCGGGGAGCTGTTTTTT
CDR3 protein: CASSDKGGANTGELFF

clone size: .
J gene: TRBJ2-1
V gene: TRBV13
D gene: TRBD2
CDR3 DNA: TGTGCCAGCAGCTATCCGGGACTAGCGGGAGACAGTTCCTACAATGAGCAGTTCTTC
CDR3 protein: CASSYPGLAGDSSYNEQFF

clone size: .
J gene: TRBJ2-7
V gene: TRBV5-1
D gene: .
CDR3 DNA: TGCGCCAGCAGCAAAACGCGACAGGGAGGCTCCTACGAGCAGTACTTC
CDR3 protein: CASSKTRQGGSYEQYF

clone size: .
J gene: TRBJ2-1
V gene: TRBV4-2
D gene: .
CDR3 DNA: TGTGCCAGCAGCCAAGATATCCAGCGGAACAATGAGCAGTTCTTC
CDR3 protein: CASSQDIQRNNEQFF

clone size: few
J gene: TRBJ1-2
V gene: TRBV6-1
D gene: .
CDR3 DNA: TGTGCCAGCAACCGAGACTATGGCTACACCTTC
CDR3 protein: CASNRDYGYTF

clone size: few
J gene: TRBJ2-7
V gene: TRBV19
D gene: .
CDR3 DNA: TGTGCCAGTAGTATTGGGGCGGGAACCTACGAGCAGTACTTC
CDR3 protein: CASSIGAGTYEQYF

clone size: .
J gene: TRBJ2-1
V gene: TRBV10-3
D gene: .
CDR3 DNA: TGTGCCATCAGAGGAGCGCCAGGGGCTAACGGCCAGAGACCTGAGCAGTTCTTC
CDR3 protein: CAIRGAPGANGQRPEQFF

clone size: .
J gene: TRBJ2-5
V gene: TRBV2
D gene: .
CDR3 DNA: TGTGCCAGCAATGAGCGAGTCCAAGAAACCCAGTACTTC
CDR3 protein: CASNERVQETQYF

clone size: once
J gene: TRBJ2-7
V gene: TRBV2
D gene: .
CDR3 DNA: TGTGCCAGCAGCCGTAGCTCCTACGAGCAGTACTTC
CDR3 protein: CASSRSSYEQYF

clone size: few
J gene: TRBJ1-5
V gene: TRBV27
D gene: TRBD1
CDR3 DNA: TGTGCCAGCAGTCCTTTCGGGGGGACAGGGGCTCGCAATCAGCCCCAGCATTTT
CDR3 protein: CASSPFGGTGARNQPQHF

clone size: .
J gene: TRBJ1-4
V gene: TRBV19
D gene: .
CDR3 DNA: TGTGCCAGTAGTATCGACAGGTCTAATGAAAAACTGTTTTTT
CDR3 protein: CASSIDRSNEKLFF

clone size: .
J gene: TRBJ2-3
V gene: TRBV7-9
D gene: TRBD2
CDR3 DNA: TGTGCCACACCGGGACTAGCGGGAGGATTACACACAGATACGCAGTATTTT
CDR3 protein: CATPGLAGGLHTDTQYF

clone size: .
J gene: TRBJ1-1
V gene: TRBV5-1
D gene: TRBD1
CDR3 DNA: TGCGCCAGCAGCTTCACAGGGGGTGGAGACACTGAAGCTTTCTTT
CDR3 protein: CASSFTGGGDTEAFF

clone size: .
J gene: TRBJ2-1
V gene: TRBV4-2
D gene: TRBD2
CDR3 DNA: TGTGCTAGCAGCCAAGATAAGCTAGCGGGGGGATCCTACAATGAGCAGTTCTTC
CDR3 protein: CASSQDKLAGGSYNEQFF

clone size: .
J gene: TRBJ2-7
V gene: TRBV30
D gene: TRBD1
CDR3 DNA: TGTGCCTGGAGTAGGCGGACAGGGAACCAAGAGCAGTACTTC
CDR3 protein: CAWSRRTGNQEQYF

clone size: .
J gene: TRBJ2-7
V gene: TRBV7-9
D gene: .
CDR3 DNA: TGTGCCAGCAGCCCAGCGCCGGGGTTGGACGAGCAGTACTTC
CDR3 protein: CASSPAPGLDEQYF

clone size: .
J gene: TRBJ1-5
V gene: TRBV19
D gene: .
CDR3 DNA: TGTGCCAGTAGTATATTGATTTGGGCTCCGCGGGAGCCCCAGCATTTT
CDR3 protein: CASSILIWAPREPQHF

clone size: .
J gene: TRBJ2-7
V gene: TRBV19
D gene: .
CDR3 DNA: TGTGCCAGTAGCCCGACTAGTCCTACCTACGAGCAGTACTTC
CDR3 protein: CASSPTSPTYEQYF

clone size: few
J gene: TRBJ2-7
V gene: TRBV2
D gene: TRBD1
CDR3 DNA: TGTGCCAGCAGCCTAACAGGGGTTTACGAGCAGTACTTC
CDR3 protein: CASSLTGVYEQYF

clone size: few
J gene: TRBJ2-7
V gene: TRBV29-1
D gene: TRBD2
CDR3 DNA: TGCAGCGCGGGAGGGGGAGGGCCGGGGTACGAGCAGTACTTC
CDR3 protein: CSAGGGGPGYEQYF

clone size: .
J gene: TRBJ2-5
V gene: TRBV5-1
D gene: TRBD2
CDR3 DNA: TGCGCCAGCAGCTCCGCCACTAGCGACCAAGAGACCCAGTACTTC
CDR3 protein: CASSSATSDQETQYF

clone size: .
J gene: TRBJ1-2
V gene: TRBV27
D gene: .
CDR3 DNA: TGTGCCAGCAGTTTATCGATTACAGGCTATGGCTACACCTTC
CDR3 protein: CASSLSITGYGYTF

clone size: few
J gene: TRBJ2-5
V gene: TRBV7-9
D gene: .
CDR3 DNA: TGTGCCAGCAGCTCTCGTCTAGGACGGGAAGGTCGTGGAGAGACCCAGTACTTC
CDR3 protein: CASSSRLGREGRGETQYF

clone size: .
J gene: TRBJ2-1
V gene: TRBV5-1
D gene: .
CDR3 DNA: TGCGCCAGCAGCTTTGACAGAGCTTCGAGTGAGCAGTTCTTC
CDR3 protein: CASSFDRASSEQFF

clone size: .
J gene: TRBJ1-2
V gene: TRBV9
D gene: .
CDR3 DNA: TGTGCCAGCAGCGTAGATGGAAGGGGTAGTAGTTTAGTCTATGGCTACACCTTC
CDR3 protein: CASSVDGRGSSLVYGYTF

clone size: .
J gene: TRBJ1-2
V gene: TRBV2
D gene: .
CDR3 DNA: TGTGCCAGCAGTGAAGATCTGGGGAGGGGTGGCTACACCTTC
CDR3 protein: CASSEDLGRGGYTF

clone size: .
J gene: TRBJ1-4
V gene: TRBV5-1
D gene: .
CDR3 DNA: TGCGCCAGCAGCTTGGGGGGCAGTCATGAAAAACTGTTTTTT
CDR3 protein: CASSLGGSHEKLFF

clone size: .
J gene: TRBJ2-1
V gene: TRBV13
D gene: .
CDR3 DNA: TGTGCCAGCAGCTTGACGGGGGAGAACTCCTACAATGAGCAGTTCTTC
CDR3 protein: CASSLTGENSYNEQFF

clone size: .
J gene: TRBJ2-3
V gene: TRBV27
D gene: TRBD1
CDR3 DNA: TGTGCCAGCAGTTGGAAACAGGGGGTGACAGATACGCAGTATTTT
CDR3 protein: CASSWKQGVTDTQYF

clone size: few
J gene: TRBJ1-1
V gene: TRBV7-9
D gene: TRBD1
CDR3 DNA: TGTGCCAGCAGCCGGGACAGCACTGAAGCTTTCTTT
CDR3 protein: CASSRDSTEAFF